This T cell receptor beta chain came from a study of prognosis after radiotherapy for stage I lung cancer (dated by TCRdb to the early 2020s). For the wider study: Between early 2018 and early 2019, over 15 patients with stage I NSCLC were enrolled in Nanjing, China. Stage I lung tumors that were newly diagnosed and primary were found in some 15 patients, while roughly five patients had oligometastatic NSCLC after surgical resection of the primary tumor. All patients were regarded as medically inoperable, because of comorbidities in approximately twelve patients and refusal of surgery in more than 5 patients. Ages in the cohort of more than 10 men and about 6 women ranged from about 50 to 84 years, with a median of 74. Tumor histology was squamous cell carcinoma in several patients and adenocarcinoma in twelve. Using image-guided IMRT or VMAT, SBRT was delivered in 3 to 5 fractions at a biologically effective dose of at least 100 Gy. SBRT was not combined with any concurrent therapy in any patient. Four of the 19 patients developed distant metastases after SBRT, at a median of approximately 7 months; the other 15 showed no significant progression. The study profiled peripheral blood TCR beta repertoires from stage I NSCLC patients before and after stereotactic body radiotherapy and related them to distant failure. The study took one blood sample before SBRT and one after SBRT from each of roughly 19 patients and sequenced all 40 or so samples.

At least ten counts were recorded for this clonotype. There is no known antigen for this receptor. Qualities for individual bases were not recorded, and no much larger clone is one base off. No patient had a history of other malignancies or prior chemotherapy or radiotherapy, and all had node-negative disease on CT and PET/CT. About 6.2 milliliters of peripheral venous blood were drawn into EDTA tubes at each of two time points. Ficoll-Paque Plus density-gradient centrifugation was used to isolate PBMCs. Immediately after collection, samples were stored at -80 degrees C until analysis. CDR3 length: 14 amino acids, cysteine to phenylalanine. Only CDR3 DNA remains: 42 bases, in frame from the first base. Clipping removes 5 bases from V and 5 bases from J, with 2 as the unmatched junction base count. CDR1 and CDR2, looked up from the germline V gene (reference sequence), are LGHDT and YNNKEL. The TCR beta CDR3 region was amplified from genomic DNA by two rounds of multiplex PCR. The first PCR round used primers specific to each TRBV and TRBJ gene, and the primer sequences were filed in Chinese patent CN105087789A. The second PCR round used universal primers. The Roche High Pure PCR Template Preparation Kit was used to extract genomic DNA from frozen PBMCs. The libraries underwent paired-end sequencing with 151 bp reads on an Illumina HiSeq 3000. In the authors' own workflow: Raw reads lacking the multiplex PCR primer sequences were removed with CutAdapt. PEAR was used to merge high-quality paired reads into contigs. TRB V, D and J gene segments were assigned to each contig with MiXCR by alignment to reference sequences. To remove sequencing errors, CDR3 sequences were clustered according to base quality and sequence similarity. Diversity was measured as Shannon entropy normalized by the natural log of productive TCR sequence number. Clonality was defined as one minus Shannon entropy divided by the natural log of the number of unique clonotypes. The Youden index of ROC curves was used to select progression-free survival cut-offs for repertoire metrics, and analyses were performed in R 3.5.3. TCRdb applied fastp at Q25 and MiXCR to the public reads, then kept only in-frame beta chains. Each CDR3 protein gets just one entry, which takes the most common genes and DNA from the rows behind it. These V and J calls are TCRdb output, not the study's own analysis. The sample table holds almost 40,000 distinct CDR3 sequences, of which approximately 24% were seen once. Of the sample, less than 30% falls within the top ten clones.

The paper as a whole reports these results and caveats: Whether the expanded TCR clones were tumor-specific was not determined. TRBV and TRBJ usage frequencies reportedly differed by metastasis status, in two V genes at baseline and in several V and two J genes after SBRT. The study was limited by the small cohort and short follow-up, and independent validation of the study findings is required. Post-SBRT Shannon entropy and its change from baseline were lower in patients who developed distant metastases; baseline Shannon entropy was not associated with metastases. No adjustment for multiple comparisons was applied to any of the reported P values. After SBRT, the number of unique TCR clones decreased (median about 9,100 before versus 6,500 to 7,500 after; Wilcoxon paired P=0.011).

This material consisted of PBMCs, taken before or after stereotactic body radiation therapy (not recorded which). The rearrangement joined TRBV3-1 to TRBJ2-2; TRBD2 lines up with 10 middle nucleotides. The clonotype was recovered from a donor of 50 years or more with non-small cell lung cancer. The nucleotide sequence is given as TGTGCCAGCAGCGATAGCGGGGGGACCGGGGAGCTGTTTTTT. This yields the protein CASSDSGGTGELFF.